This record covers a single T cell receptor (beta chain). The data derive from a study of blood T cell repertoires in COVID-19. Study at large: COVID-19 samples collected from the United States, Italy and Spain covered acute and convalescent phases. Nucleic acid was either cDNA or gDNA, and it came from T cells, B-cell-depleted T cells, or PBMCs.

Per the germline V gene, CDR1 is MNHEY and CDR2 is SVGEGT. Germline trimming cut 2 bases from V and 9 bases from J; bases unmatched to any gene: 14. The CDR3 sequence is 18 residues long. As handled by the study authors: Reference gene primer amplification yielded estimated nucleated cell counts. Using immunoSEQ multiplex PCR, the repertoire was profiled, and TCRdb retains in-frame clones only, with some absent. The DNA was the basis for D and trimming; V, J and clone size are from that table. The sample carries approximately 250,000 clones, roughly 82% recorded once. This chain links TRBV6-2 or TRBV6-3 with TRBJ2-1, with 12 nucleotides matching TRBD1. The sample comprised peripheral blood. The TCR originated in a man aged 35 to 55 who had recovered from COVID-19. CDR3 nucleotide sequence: TGTGCCAGCAGTTACGGTTCACCCGGGACAGGGGGCGGAGGTGAGCAGTTCTTC. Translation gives CASSYGSPGTGGGGEQFF.